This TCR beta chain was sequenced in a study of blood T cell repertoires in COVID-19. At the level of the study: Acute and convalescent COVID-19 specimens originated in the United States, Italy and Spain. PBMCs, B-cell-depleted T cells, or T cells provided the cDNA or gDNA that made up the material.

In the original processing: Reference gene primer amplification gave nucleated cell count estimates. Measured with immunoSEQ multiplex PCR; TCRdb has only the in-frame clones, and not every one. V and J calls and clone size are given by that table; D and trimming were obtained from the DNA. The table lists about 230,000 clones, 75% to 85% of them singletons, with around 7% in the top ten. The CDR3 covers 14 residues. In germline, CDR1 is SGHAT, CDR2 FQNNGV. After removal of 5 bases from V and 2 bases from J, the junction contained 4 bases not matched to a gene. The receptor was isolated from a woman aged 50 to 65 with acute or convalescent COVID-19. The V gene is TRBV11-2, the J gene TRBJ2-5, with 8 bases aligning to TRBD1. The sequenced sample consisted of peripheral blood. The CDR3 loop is CASSRGTGQETQYF. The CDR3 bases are TGTGCCAGCAGCCGAGGGACAGGACAAGAGACCCAGTACTTC.